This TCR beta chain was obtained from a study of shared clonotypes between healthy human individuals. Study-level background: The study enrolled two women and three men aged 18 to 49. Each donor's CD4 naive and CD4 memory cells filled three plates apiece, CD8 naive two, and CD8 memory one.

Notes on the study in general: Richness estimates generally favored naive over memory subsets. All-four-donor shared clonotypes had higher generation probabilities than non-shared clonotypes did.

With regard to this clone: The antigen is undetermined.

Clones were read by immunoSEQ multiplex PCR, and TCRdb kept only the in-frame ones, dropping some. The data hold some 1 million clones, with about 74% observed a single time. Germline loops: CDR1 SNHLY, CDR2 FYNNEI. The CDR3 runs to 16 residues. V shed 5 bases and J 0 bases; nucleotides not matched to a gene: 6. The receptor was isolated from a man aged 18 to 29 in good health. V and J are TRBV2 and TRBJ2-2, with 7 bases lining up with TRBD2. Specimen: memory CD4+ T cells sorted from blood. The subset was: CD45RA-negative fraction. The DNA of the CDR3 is TGTGCCAGCAGTCCCAGACTAGCTTCGAACACCGGGGAGCTGTTTTTT. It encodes CASSPRLASNTGELFF.